The rows below give T cell receptor beta chains drawn from one sample of a study of blood T cell repertoires in COVID-19. Generated by immunoSEQ multiplex PCR, the TCRdb table keeps only in-frame clones and is missing some. The repertoire has some 150,000 clones, approximately 86% of them found once; the top ten carry about 4.2%. Input material: peripheral blood. The receptors derive from a woman aged 60 to 75 with active or convalescent COVID-19. CDR3s include the opening cysteine and the closing phenylalanine or tryptophan. A D gene is named only where the DNA matches it firmly. Rows give clone size only sometimes, using once, few, many, or a class for an expanded clone.

-	TRBV6-5	-	TRBJ2-2	CASSQSRGNTGELFF	TGTGCCAGCAGCCAATCCAGGGGGAACACCGGGGAGCTGTTTTTT
-	TRBV19	-	TRBJ1-1	CATAGLKTEAFF	TGTGCCACGGCAGGGCTTAAGACTGAAGCTTTCTTT
TRBD1	TRBV2	once	TRBJ1-1	CASSEVTGAQNTEAFF	TGTGCCAGCAGTGAAGTTACAGGGGCGCAGAACACTGAAGCTTTCTTT
TRBD1	TRBV7-2	-	TRBJ2-7	CASSSTGGSREQYF	TGTGCCAGCAGCTCGACAGGGGGCTCGAGGGAGCAGTACTTC
-	TRBV2	few	TRBJ2-7	CASSDSGYEQYF	TGTGCCAGCAGTGATAGCGGCTACGAGCAGTACTTC
TRBD1	TRBV2	-	TRBJ2-7	CASSPGGSYEQYF	TGTGCCAGCAGTCCAGGGGGTTCCTACGAGCAGTACTTC
-	TRBV7-3	-	TRBJ1-2	CASSLTREGGYTF	TGTGCCAGCAGCTTAACTCGGGAGGGGGGCTACACCTTC
-	TRBV7-2	-	TRBJ2-5	CASSDVAGMKTQYF	TGTGCCAGCAGCGACGTGGCGGGGATGAAGACCCAGTACTTC
-	TRBV5-4	-	TRBJ1-1	CASSLVGGSQLNTEAFF	TGTGCCAGCAGCTTGGTTGGAGGGAGTCAGCTGAACACTGAAGCTTTCTTT
-	TRBV7-9	-	TRBJ1-2	CASSSLLRVGYTF	TGTGCCAGCAGCTCCCTACTGAGGGTTGGCTACACCTTC
-	TRBV7-2	-	TRBJ2-5	CASSLGWTPRETQYF	TGTGCCAGCAGCTTAGGATGGACACCCCGGGAGACCCAGTACTTC
-	TRBV7-2	-	TRBJ2-2	CASSLFSWTGELFF	TGTGCCAGCAGCTTATTCAGTTGGACCGGGGAGCTGTTTTTT
-	TRBV5-1	-	TRBJ1-4	CASSFQATNEKLFF	TGCGCCAGCAGCTTTCAGGCAACTAATGAAAAACTGTTTTTT
-	TRBV10-3	-	TRBJ2-7	CAISEGGEQYF	TGTGCCATCAGTGAAGGGGGCGAGCAGTACTTC
-	TRBV2	-	TRBJ2-2	CASFGAGELFF	TGTGCCAGTTTTGGAGCCGGGGAGCTGTTTTTT
TRBD1	TRBV6-6	once	TRBJ1-6	CASSRQGSTLHF	TGTGCCAGCAGCAGACAGGGAAGCACCCTCCACTTT